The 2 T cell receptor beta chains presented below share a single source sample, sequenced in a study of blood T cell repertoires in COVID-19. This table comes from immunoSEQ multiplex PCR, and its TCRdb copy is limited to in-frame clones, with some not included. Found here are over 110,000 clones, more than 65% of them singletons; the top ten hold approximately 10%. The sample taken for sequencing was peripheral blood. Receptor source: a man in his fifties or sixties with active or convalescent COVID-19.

The CDR3 region has the DNA TGCGCCAGCAGTACTATACGGAACACTGAAGCTTTCTTT. Translation gives CASSTIRNTEAFF. The chain carries TRBV4-3 and TRBJ1-1; D is uncertain. The CDR3 covers 13 residues. Germline V lookup: CDR1 LGHNA, CDR2 YSLEER. Trimming took off 6 bases at V and 1 base at J, with 9 bases between the two ends.

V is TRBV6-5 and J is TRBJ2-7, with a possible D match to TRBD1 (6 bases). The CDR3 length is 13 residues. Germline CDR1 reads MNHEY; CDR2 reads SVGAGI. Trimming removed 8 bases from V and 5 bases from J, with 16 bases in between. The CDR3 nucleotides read TGTGCCAGCTCCCACAGGGTTTTGGACGAGCAGTACTTC. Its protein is CASSHRVLDEQYF.